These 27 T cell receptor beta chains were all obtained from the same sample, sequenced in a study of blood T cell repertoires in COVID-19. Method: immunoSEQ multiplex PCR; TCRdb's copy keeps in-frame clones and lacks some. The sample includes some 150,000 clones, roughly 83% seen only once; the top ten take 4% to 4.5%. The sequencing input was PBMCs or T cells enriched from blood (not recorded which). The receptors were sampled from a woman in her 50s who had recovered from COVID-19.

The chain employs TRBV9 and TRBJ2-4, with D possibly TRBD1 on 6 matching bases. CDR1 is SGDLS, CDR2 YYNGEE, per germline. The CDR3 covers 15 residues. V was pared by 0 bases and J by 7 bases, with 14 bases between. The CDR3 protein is CASSVGRWGHNIQYF. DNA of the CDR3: TGTGCCAGCAGCGTAGGCCGGTGGGGACATAACATTCAGTACTTC.

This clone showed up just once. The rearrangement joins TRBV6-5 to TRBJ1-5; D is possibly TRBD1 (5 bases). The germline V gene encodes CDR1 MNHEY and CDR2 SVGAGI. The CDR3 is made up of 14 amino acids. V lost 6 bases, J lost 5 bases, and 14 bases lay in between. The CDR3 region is CASRRQGGDQPQHF. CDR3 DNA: TGTGCCAGCAGGAGGCAGGGCGGGGATCAGCCCCAGCATTTT.

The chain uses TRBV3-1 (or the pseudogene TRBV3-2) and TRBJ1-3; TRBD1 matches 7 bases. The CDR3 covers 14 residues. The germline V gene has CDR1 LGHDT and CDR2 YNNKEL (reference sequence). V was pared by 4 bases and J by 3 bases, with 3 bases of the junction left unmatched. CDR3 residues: CASSLGTVGNTIYF. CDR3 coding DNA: TGTGCCAGCAGCCTCGGGACAGTTGGAAACACCATATATTTT.

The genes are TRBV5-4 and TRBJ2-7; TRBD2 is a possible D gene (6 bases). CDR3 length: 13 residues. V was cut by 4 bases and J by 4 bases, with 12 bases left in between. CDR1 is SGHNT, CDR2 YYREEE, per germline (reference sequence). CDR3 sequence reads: CASSQDYRYEQYV. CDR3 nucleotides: TGTGCCAGCAGCCAGGACTACCGATACGAGCAGTACGTC.

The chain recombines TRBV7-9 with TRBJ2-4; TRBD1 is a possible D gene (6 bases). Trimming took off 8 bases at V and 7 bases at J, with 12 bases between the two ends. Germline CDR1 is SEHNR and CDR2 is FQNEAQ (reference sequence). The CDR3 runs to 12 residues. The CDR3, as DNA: TGTGCCAGCGAGGGGGATTTGAACATTCAGTACTTC. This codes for CASEGDLNIQYF. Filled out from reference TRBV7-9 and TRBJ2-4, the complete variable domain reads DTGVSQNPRHKITKRGQNVTFRCDPISEHNRLYWYRQTLGQGPEFLTYFQNEAQLEKSRLLSDRFSAERPKGSFSTLEIQRTEQGDSAMYLCASEGDLNIQYFGAGTRLSVL.

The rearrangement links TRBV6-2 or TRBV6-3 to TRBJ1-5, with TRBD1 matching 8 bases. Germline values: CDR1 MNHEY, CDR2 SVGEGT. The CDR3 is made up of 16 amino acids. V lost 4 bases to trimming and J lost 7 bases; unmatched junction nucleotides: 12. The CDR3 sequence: CASSFLRRTGKQPQHF. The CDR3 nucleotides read TGTGCCAGCAGTTTCCTTCGACGGACAGGGAAGCAGCCCCAGCATTTT.

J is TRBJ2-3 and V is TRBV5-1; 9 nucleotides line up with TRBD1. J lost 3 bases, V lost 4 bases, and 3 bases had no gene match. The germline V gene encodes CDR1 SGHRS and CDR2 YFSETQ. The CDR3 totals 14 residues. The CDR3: CASSRGQGTDTQYF. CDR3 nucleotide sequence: TGCGCCAGCAGCAGGGGACAGGGTACAGATACGCAGTATTTT.

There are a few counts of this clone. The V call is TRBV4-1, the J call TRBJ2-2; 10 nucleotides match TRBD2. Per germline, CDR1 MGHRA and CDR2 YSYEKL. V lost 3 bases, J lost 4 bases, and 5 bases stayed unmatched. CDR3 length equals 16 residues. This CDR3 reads CASSHPGTSATGELFF. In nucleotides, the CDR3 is TGCGCCAGCAGCCACCCCGGGACTAGCGCCACCGGGGAGCTGTTTTTT.

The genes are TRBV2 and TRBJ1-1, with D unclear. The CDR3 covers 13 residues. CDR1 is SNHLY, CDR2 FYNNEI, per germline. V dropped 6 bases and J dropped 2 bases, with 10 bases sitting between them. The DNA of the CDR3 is TGTGCCAGCAGGGCCGATCGAAACACTGAAGCTTTCTTT. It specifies CASRADRNTEAFF. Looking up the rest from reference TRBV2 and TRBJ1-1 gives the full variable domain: EPEVTQTPSHQVTQMGQEVILRCVPISNHLYFYWYRQILGQKVEFLVSFYNNEISEKSEIFDDQFSVERPDGSNFTLKIRSTKLEDSAMYFCASRADRNTEAFFGQGTRLTVV.

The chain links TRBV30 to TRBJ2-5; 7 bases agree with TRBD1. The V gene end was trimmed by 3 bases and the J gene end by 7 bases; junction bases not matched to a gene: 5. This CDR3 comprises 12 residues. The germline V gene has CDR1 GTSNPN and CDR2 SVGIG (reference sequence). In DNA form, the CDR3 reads TGTGCCTGGAGCCCCCCAGGGGGGACCCAGTACTTC. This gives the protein CAWSPPGGTQYF. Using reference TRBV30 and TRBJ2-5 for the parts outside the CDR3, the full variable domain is SQTIHQWPATLVQPVGSPLSLECTVEGTSNPNLYWYRQAAGRGLQLLFYSVGIGQISSEVPQNLSASRPQDRQFILSSKKLLLSDSGFYLCAWSPPGGTQYFGPGTRLLVL.

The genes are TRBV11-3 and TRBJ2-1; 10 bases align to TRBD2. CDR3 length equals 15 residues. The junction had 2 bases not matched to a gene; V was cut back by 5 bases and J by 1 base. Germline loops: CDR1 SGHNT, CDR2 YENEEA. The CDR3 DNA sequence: TGTGCCAGCAGCCCAGCGGGAGGGTCCTACAATGAGCAGTTCTTC. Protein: CASSPAGGSYNEQFF.

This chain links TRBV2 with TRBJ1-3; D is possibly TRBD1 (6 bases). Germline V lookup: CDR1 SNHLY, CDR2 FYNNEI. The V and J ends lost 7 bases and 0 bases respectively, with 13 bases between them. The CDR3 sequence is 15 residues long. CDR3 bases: TGTGCCAGCACCCAACAGGGCAGCTCTGGAAACACCATATATTTT. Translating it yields CASTQQGSSGNTIYF.

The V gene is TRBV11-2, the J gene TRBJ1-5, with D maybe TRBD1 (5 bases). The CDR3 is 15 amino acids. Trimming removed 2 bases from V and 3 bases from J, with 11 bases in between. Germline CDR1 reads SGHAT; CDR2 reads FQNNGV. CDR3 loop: CASSLLGGNNQPQHF. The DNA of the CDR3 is TGTGCCAGCAGCTTACTGGGGGGGAACAATCAGCCCCAGCATTTT.

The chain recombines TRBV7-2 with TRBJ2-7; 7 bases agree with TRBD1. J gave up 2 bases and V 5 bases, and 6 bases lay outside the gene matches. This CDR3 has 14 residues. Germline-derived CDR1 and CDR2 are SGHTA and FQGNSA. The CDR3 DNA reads TGTGCCAGCAGCCCCAGGCAGGGGGCCTACGAGCAGTACGTC. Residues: CASSPRQGAYEQYV.

Here the CDR3 reads CASSPQGTSSEAFF. The CDR3, as DNA: TGCGCCAGCAGCCCACAGGGGACCTCCTCTGAAGCTTTCTTT. The chain recombines TRBV5-1 with TRBJ1-1; 7 positions match TRBD1. The CDR3 consists of 14 residues. Germline-derived CDR1 and CDR2 are SGHRS and YFSETQ. V dropped 4 bases and J dropped 6; count of bases not matched to a gene: 9.

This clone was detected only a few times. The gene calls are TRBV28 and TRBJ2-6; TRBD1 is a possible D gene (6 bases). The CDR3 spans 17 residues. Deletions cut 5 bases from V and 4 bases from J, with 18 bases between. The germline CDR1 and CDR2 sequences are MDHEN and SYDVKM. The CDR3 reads CASSPFPGQPGANVLTF. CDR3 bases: TGTGCCAGCAGTCCCTTCCCTGGACAGCCCGGGGCCAACGTCCTGACTTTC.

The CDR3: CASSRQSYGYTF. The CDR3 coding sequence is TGTGCCAGCAGTAGACAGTCCTATGGCTACACCTTC. The V gene is TRBV28, the J gene TRBJ1-2; D possibly corresponds to TRBD1 (5 bases). The CDR3 loop spans 12 amino acids. Per germline, CDR1 MDHEN and CDR2 SYDVKM. V shed 5 bases and J shed 4 bases, with 8 bases lying between them.

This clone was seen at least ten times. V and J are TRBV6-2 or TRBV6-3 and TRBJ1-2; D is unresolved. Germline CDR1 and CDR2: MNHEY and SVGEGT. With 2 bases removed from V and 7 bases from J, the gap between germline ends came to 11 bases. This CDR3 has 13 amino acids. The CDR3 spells CASSYEPVRGYTF. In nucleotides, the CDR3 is TGTGCCAGCAGTTACGAGCCGGTTCGTGGCTACACCTTC.

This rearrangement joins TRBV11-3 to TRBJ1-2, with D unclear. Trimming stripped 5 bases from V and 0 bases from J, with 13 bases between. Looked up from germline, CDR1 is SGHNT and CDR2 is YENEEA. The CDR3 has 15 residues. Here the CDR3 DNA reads TGTGCCAGCAGCCCCACCCTGGCCGCTAACTATGGCTACACCTTC. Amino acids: CASSPTLAANYGYTF.

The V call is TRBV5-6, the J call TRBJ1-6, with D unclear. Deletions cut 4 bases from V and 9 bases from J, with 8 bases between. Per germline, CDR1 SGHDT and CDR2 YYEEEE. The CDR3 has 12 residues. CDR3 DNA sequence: TGTGCCAGCAGCCCGGGAGTTTCACCCCTCCACTTT. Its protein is CASSPGVSPLHF.

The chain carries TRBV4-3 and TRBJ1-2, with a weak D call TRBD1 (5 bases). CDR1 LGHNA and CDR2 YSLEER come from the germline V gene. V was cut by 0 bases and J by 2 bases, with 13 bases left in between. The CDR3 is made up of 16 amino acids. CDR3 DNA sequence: TGCGCCAGCAGCCAAGATTTAGGGGTCCGGAACTATGGCTACACCTTC. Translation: CASSQDLGVRNYGYTF.

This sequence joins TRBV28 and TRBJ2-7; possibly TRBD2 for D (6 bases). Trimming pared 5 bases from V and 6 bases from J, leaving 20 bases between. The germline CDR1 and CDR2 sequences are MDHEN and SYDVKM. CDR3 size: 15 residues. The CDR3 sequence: CASSGREGRGVEQYV. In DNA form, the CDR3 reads TGTGCCAGCAGTGGGCGGGAAGGGCGAGGGGTCGAGCAGTACGTC.

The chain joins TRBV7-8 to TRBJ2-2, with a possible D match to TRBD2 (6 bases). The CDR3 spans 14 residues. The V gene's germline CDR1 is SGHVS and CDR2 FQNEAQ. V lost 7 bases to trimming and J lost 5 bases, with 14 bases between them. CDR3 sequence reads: CASMGLRGTGELFF. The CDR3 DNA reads TGTGCCAGCATGGGACTCCGGGGAACCGGGGAGCTGTTTTTT.

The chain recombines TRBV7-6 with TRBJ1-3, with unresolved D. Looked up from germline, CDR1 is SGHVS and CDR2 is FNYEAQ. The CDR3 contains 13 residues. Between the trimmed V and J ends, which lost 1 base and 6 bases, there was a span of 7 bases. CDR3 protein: CASSLGGENTIYF. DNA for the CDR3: TGTGCCAGCAGCTTAGGGGGAGAAAACACCATATATTTT.

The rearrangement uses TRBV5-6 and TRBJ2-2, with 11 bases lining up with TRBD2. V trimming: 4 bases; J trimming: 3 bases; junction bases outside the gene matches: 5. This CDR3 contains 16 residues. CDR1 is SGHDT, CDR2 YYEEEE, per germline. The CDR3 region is CASSEVAGGDTGELFF. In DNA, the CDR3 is TGTGCCAGCAGCGAAGTAGCGGGAGGGGACACCGGGGAGCTGTTTTTT.

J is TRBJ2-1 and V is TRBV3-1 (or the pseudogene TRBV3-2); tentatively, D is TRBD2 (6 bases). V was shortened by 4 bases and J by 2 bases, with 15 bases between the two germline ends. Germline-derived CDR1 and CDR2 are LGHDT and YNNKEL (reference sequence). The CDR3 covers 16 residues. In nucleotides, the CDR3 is TGTGCCAGCAGCCCAGATCTTGGCGGGGCCTACAATGAGCAGTTCTTC. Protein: CASSPDLGGAYNEQFF.

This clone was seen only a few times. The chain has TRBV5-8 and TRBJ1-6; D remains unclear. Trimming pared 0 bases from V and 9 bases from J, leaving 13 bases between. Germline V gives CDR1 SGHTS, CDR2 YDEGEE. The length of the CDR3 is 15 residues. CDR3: CASSLALGGLSPLHF. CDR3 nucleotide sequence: TGTGCCAGCAGCTTGGCCCTTGGAGGGCTTTCACCCCTCCACTTT.